This T cell receptor (beta chain) was identified in a study of blood T cell repertoires in COVID-19. The CDR3 sequence is 11 residues long. Germline V gene data show CDR1 as KGHSH and CDR2 as LQKENI. Trimming left V 2 bases short and J 7 bases short, with 6 bases between. Profiling relied on immunoSEQ multiplex PCR, and the TCRdb table lists in-frame clones only, not all of them. Of about 200,000 clones in the sample, approximately 87% were seen once. Sequenced input: peripheral blood. The chain has TRBV18 and TRBJ2-7; the D is unclear. The source of this sequence is a woman in her 70s with acute or convalescent COVID-19. CDR3 sequence reads: CASSPIEEQYF. CDR3 in DNA: TGTGCCAGCTCACCAATAGAGGAGCAGTACTTC.